These T cell receptor beta chains were read from a single sample in a study of beta chain features in type 1 diabetes. The assay was immunoSEQ multiplex PCR, and TCRdb's table has in-frame clones only and misses some. The data hold about 640,000 clones, with 9.5% to 15% observed a single time. Sequencing was carried out using naive CD4+ T cells from blood. The source of these receptors is a man aged 25-45 years with type 1 diabetes. The CDR3 runs from the conserved cysteine through the conserved F or W. Fields, in order: CDR3 length, V gene, D gene, clone size, J gene, CDR3 DNA, CDR3 protein. The D gene is left open where the match is weak. Size is omitted from some rows. Given values are once, few, many or a class for expanded clones.

14	TRBV28	NA	few	TRBJ2-5	TGTGCCAGCAGTTTAACAGGGCAAGGAAAGACCCAGTACTTC	CASSLTGQGKTQYF
15	TRBV28	NA	few	TRBJ1-2	TGTGCCAGCAGCCTAACCGCAGGGACTAAGTATGGCTACACCTTC	CASSLTAGTKYGYTF
15	TRBV5-4	TRBD2	few	TRBJ2-3	TGTGCCAGCAGCTCCGGGGGAGGGGGCACAGATACGCAGTATTTT	CASSSGGGGTDTQYF
12	TRBV27	NA	NA	TRBJ1-2	TGTGCCAGCAGCTCGGACAGTAGTGGCTACACCTTC	CASSSDSSGYTF
15	TRBV7-2	TRBD2	NA	TRBJ2-1	TGTGCCAGCAGGGTTAGCGGGGGGGCTTCAAATGAGCAGTTCTTC	CASRVSGGASNEQFF
13	TRBV15	NA	NA	TRBJ2-7	TGTGCCACCAGCAGAGATACGGTCTACGAGCAGTACTTC	CATSRDTVYEQYF
14	TRBV25-1	NA	few	TRBJ1-2	TGTGCCAGCAGTGTTGAACATTCCCTCGGTGGCTACACCTTC	CASSVEHSLGGYTF
12	TRBV10-3	TRBD1	NA	TRBJ2-1	TGTGCCTCCCGGACAGGGGACAATGAGCAGTTCTTC	CASRTGDNEQFF
14	TRBV5-6	NA	NA	TRBJ2-7	TGTGCCAGCAGCTTGGGAAGGGGACGATACGAGCAGTACTTC	CASSLGRGRYEQYF
17	TRBV4-1	NA	few	TRBJ1-1	TGCGCCAGCAGCCAAGTAATGCAATCCAGCATGAACACTGAAGCTTTCTTT	CASSQVMQSSMNTEAFF
13	TRBV29-1	TRBD1	few	TRBJ1-4	TGCAGCGCTGGACAGGGTTCGGGTGAAAAACTGTTTTTT	CSAGQGSGEKLFF
14	TRBV7-2	NA	NA	TRBJ1-1	TGTGCCAGCAGCTTAGGGGGCCTGAACACTGAAGCTTTCTTT	CASSLGGLNTEAFF
13	TRBV19	NA	few	TRBJ2-1	TGTGCCAGTAGTATATCCTCAGGCGATGAGCAGTTCTTC	CASSISSGDEQFF
14	TRBV30	NA	few	TRBJ2-4	TGTGCCTGGAGTGTAGGGGGGACGAAAAACATTCAGTACTTC	CAWSVGGTKNIQYF
14	TRBV5-1	TRBD1	NA	TRBJ2-7	TGCGCCAGCAGCCCAGGACAGGGGCTAGACGAGCAGTACTTC	CASSPGQGLDEQYF
10	TRBV20-1	NA	NA	TRBJ1-2	TGCAGTGCTAGCTTCTATGGCTACACCTTC	CSASFYGYTF
16	TRBV9	TRBD1	few	TRBJ1-6	TGTGCCAGCAGCTCCCTAGACAGGGGCTATAATTCACCCCTCCACTTT	CASSSLDRGYNSPLHF
13	TRBV14	NA	few	TRBJ2-5	TGTGCCAGCAGCCGCCTAGGACGGGAGACCCAGTACTTC	CASSRLGRETQYF
14	TRBV25-1	TRBD2	few	TRBJ2-1	TGTGCCAGCAGTGAATATCAACTAGCGAATGAGCAGTTCTTC	CASSEYQLANEQFF
15	TRBV7-2	NA	few	TRBJ1-1	TGTGCCAGCAGCCCCGGATACCCGGGACAAAGTGAAGCTTTCTTT	CASSPGYPGQSEAFF
11	TRBV10-3	NA	NA	TRBJ1-1	TGTGCCATCAAGGGGGACACTGAAGCTTTCTTT	CAIKGDTEAFF
14	TRBV6-1	TRBD1	few	TRBJ2-1	TGTGCCAGCAGTCCAACAGGGGGAACCAGGGCGCAGTTCTTC	CASSPTGGTRAQFF
14	TRBV6-5	NA	NA	TRBJ2-1	TGTGCCAGCAAGAAGGGGGGACCCTACAATGAGCAGTTCTTC	CASKKGGPYNEQFF
13	TRBV30	NA	few	TRBJ1-5	TGTGCCTGGGGCCGCCAGGGGAATCAGCCCCAGCATTTT	CAWGRQGNQPQHF
15	TRBV25-1	NA	NA	TRBJ1-2	TGTGCCAGCAGTGAGAGGGACATGTTTAATAGTGGCTACACCTTC	CASSERDMFNSGYTF
15	TRBV29-1	TRBD2	few	TRBJ2-2	TGCAGCGCGCGGTCCCTAGCGGGGGTAGCCGGGGAGCTGTTTTTT	CSARSLAGVAGELFF
14	TRBV7-2	TRBD1	NA	TRBJ2-1	TGTGCCAGCAGCTTGGAGACAGGGTACAATGAGCAGTTCTTC	CASSLETGYNEQFF
14	TRBV7-2	NA	NA	TRBJ2-3	TGTGCCAGCAGCTCCTGGACCCACACAGATACGCAGTATTTT	CASSSWTHTDTQYF
15	TRBV5-1	NA	once	TRBJ1-4	TGCGCCAGCAGCACTCAGGGACTAACTAATGAAAAACTGTTTTTT	CASSTQGLTNEKLFF
15	TRBV7-8	NA	NA	TRBJ1-6	TGTGCCAGCAGCTTAGTCCCCAGGGTAGATTCACCCCTCCACTTT	CASSLVPRVDSPLHF
15	TRBV7-2	TRBD2	few	TRBJ2-3	TGTGCCACGACACTAGCGGGGATGAGCACAGATACGCAGTATTTT	CATTLAGMSTDTQYF
15	TRBV7-2	NA	few	TRBJ1-5	TGTGCCAGCAGCCCCAAGGTGGGGGGGAACCAGCCCCAGCATTTT	CASSPKVGGNQPQHF
14	TRBV9	NA	NA	TRBJ1-2	TGTGCCAGCAGCCCCACCGGGGGCGCGGGAGGCTACACCTTC	CASSPTGGAGGYTF
11	TRBV2	NA	few	TRBJ2-1	TGTGCCAGCAGTGTCGTTGAGGAGCAGTTCTTC	CASSVVEEQFF
15	TRBV7-2	NA	NA	TRBJ2-7	TGTGCCAGCACCGAGGGGGGGCTAACGCTCTACGAGCAGTACTTC	CASTEGGLTLYEQYF
12	TRBV28	NA	few	TRBJ2-7	TGTGCCAGCAACGAGGGTCCCTACGAGCAGTACTTC	CASNEGPYEQYF
15	TRBV11-3	TRBD1	few	TRBJ1-2	TGTGCCAGCAGCTTAGAAGCCCAAGGGACAGTTGGCTACACCTTC	CASSLEAQGTVGYTF
12	TRBV11-2	NA	few	TRBJ2-2	TGTGCCAGCAGCTTTTCCACCGGGGAGCTGTTTTTT	CASSFSTGELFF
15	TRBV11-2	NA	few	TRBJ1-3	TGTGCCAGCAGCTTAAATCGGGTAATCGGAAACACCATATATTTT	CASSLNRVIGNTIYF
16	TRBV23-1	NA	few	TRBJ1-3	TGCGCCAGCAGTCAATCTTGGAGGGTAGAAGGAAACACCATATATTTT	CASSQSWRVEGNTIYF